This T cell receptor (beta chain) was sequenced in a study of early stage breast cancer tumors. Study background: The ER+/PR+/HER2- tumors included seven or eight ductal and four lobular carcinomas. Each sample averaged approximately 9.7-fold read coverage. Study-wide findings and caveats: Tumor and normal breast were distinguished via blood comparison in most of the 16 patients.

In regard to this clone: As yet, its antigen is unknown.

Germline CDR1 SEHNR, CDR2 FQNEAQ (reference sequence). V dropped 1 base and J dropped 6; count of bases not matched to a gene: 4. CDR3 length: 15 residues. Repertoires were generated with immunoSEQ multiplex PCR, while TCRdb's copy carries only in-frame clones and drops some. The table lists some 72,000 clones, under 85% of them singletons, with under 3.5% in the top ten. The chain joins TRBV7-9 to TRBJ2-2, with 8 bases lining up with TRBD2. The sequencing sample was made of blood. The clonotype comes from a person in their sixties with breast cancer. The CDR3 DNA sequence: TGTGCCAGCAGCTTAGTTAGCGGGAAGGCCGGGGAGCTGTTTTTT. Encoded protein: CASSLVSGKAGELFF.